The next 5 T cell receptor beta chains were all read from a single sample in a study of blood T cells in healthy people across ages. A J-beta primer mix and a sample-barcoded 5' primer were used in a second PCR of about 6 to 12 cycles. TCRdb reprocessed the 5' RACE reads via MiXCR and lists one record per CDR3 protein. The sample holds over 950,000 distinct CDR3 sequences, roughly 47% seen once. Sequencing was performed on blood. Receptors were obtained from a woman in her sixties or seventies in good health.

V usage is TRBV3-1 and J usage is TRBJ2-5, with a possible D match to TRBD2 (7 bases). The V end lost 0 bases, the J end lost 12 bases, and 20 bases lay between the germline ends. Germline CDR1 and CDR2: LGHDT and YNNKEL (reference sequence). The CDR3 runs to 15 residues. CDR3 sequence: CASSQDWQGRSGKYF. CDR3 nucleotides: TGTGCCAGCAGCCAAGATTGGCAGGGGAGAAGCGGGAAGTACTTC.

V is TRBV7-2 and J is TRBJ2-2; D might be TRBD2 (6 bases). V was cut by 2 bases and J by 5 bases, with 12 bases left in between. The germline V gene has CDR1 SGHTA and CDR2 FQGNSA. The CDR3 covers 15 residues. The CDR3 nucleotides are TGTGCCAGCAGCTTACTGGTTAGCGGTACCGGGGAGCTGTTTTTT. It specifies CASSLLVSGTGELFF. The full variable domain, rest sourced from reference TRBV7-2 and TRBJ2-2, is GAGVSQSPSNKVTEKGKDVELRCDPISGHTALYWYRQSLGQGLEFLIYFQGNSAPDKSGLPSDRFSAERTGGSVSTLTIQRTQQEDSAVYLCASSLLVSGTGELFFGEGSRLTVL.

The chain recombines TRBV9 with TRBJ2-5, with D possibly being TRBD1 (5 bases). V was pared by 0 bases and J by 5 bases, with 14 bases between. Germline-derived CDR1 and CDR2 are SGDLS and YYNGEE. The CDR3 sequence is 15 residues long. CDR3 DNA sequence: TGTGCCAGCAGCGTAGAGGGGCGACTCCAGGAGACCCAGTACTTC. This gives the protein CASSVEGRLQETQYF. The full variable domain, with the rest looked up from reference TRBV9 and TRBJ2-5, is DSGVTQTPKHLITATGQRVTLRCSPRSGDLSVYWYQQSLDQGLQFLIQYYNGEERAKGNILERFSAQQFPDLHSELNLSSLELGDSALYFCASSVEGRLQETQYFGPGTRLLVL.

On this clonotype itself: An end of the junction does not agree with germline; a read error may underlie this. V usage is TRBV7-2 and J usage is TRBJ2-1; 11 positions match TRBD2. Germline CDR1 is SGHTA and CDR2 is FQGNSA. The CDR3 has 15 residues. CDR3 sequence reads: CACSKGLAGLGEQFF. As DNA, the CDR3 is TGTGCCTGCAGTAAAGGACTAGCGGGCCTCGGTGAGCAGTTCTTC.

The chain is built from TRBV20-1 and TRBJ1-5; 7 bases line up with TRBD1. This CDR3 is built from 17 residues. Germline-derived CDR1 and CDR2 are DFQATT and SNEGSKA (reference sequence). The V and J ends lost 0 bases and 1 base, in that order; junction bases with no gene match: 9. The CDR3 here is CSAREGRPGGSNQPQHF. CDR3 nucleotides: TGCAGTGCTAGAGAAGGTCGTCCAGGGGGGAGCAATCAGCCCCAGCATTTT.